This T cell receptor (beta chain) was sequenced for a study of T cells in localized non-small cell lung cancer. General study results and limits: In adjacent lung appeared a median around 55 of the top 100 tumor clones.

Trimming removed 7 bases at V and 9 bases at J, with 16 bases between. CDR3 length: 13 residues. The germline V gene has CDR1 MNHNY and CDR2 SVGAGI (reference sequence). A note on this clone: As yet, its antigen is unknown.

The protocol was immunoSEQ multiplex PCR, while the TCRdb copy is restricted to in-frame clones and leaves out a portion. Altogether about 26,000 clones are present, 81% being singletons, with the ten largest covering 8.5% to 10%. The chain has TRBV6-6 and TRBJ2-1; D possibly matches TRBD1 or TRBD2 (5 bases each). The source material was peripheral blood, sampled before any cancer treatment. The clonotype originates from a man between 40 and 70 years old with stage III squamous cell lung carcinoma. The CDR3 sequence: CASKRDPRGEQFF. The DNA of the CDR3 is TGTGCCAGCAAGAGGGACCCAAGGGGTGAGCAGTTCTTC.